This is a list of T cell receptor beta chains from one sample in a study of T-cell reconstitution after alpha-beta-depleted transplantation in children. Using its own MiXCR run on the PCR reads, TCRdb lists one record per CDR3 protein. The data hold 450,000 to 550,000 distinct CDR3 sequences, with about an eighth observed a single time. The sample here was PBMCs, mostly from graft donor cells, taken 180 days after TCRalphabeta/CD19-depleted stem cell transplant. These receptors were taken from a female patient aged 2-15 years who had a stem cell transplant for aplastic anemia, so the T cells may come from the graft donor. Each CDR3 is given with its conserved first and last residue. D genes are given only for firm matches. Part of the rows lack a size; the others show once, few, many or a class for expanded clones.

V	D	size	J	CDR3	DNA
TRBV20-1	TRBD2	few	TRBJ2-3	CSARIAGSTDTQYF	TGCAGTGCTAGAATAGCGGGGAGCACAGATACGCAGTATTTT
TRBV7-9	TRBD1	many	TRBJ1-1	CASSLGEGAELKAFF	TGTGCCAGCAGCTTAGGGGAGGGGGCGGAATTGAAAGCTTTCTTT
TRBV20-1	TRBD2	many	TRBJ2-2	CSARPGLAGAGELFF	TGCAGTGCTAGGCCGGGACTAGCGGGAGCCGGGGAGCTGTTTTTT
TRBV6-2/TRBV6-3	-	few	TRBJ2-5	CASSPIDRRQETQYF	TGTGCCAGCAGCCCAATCGACAGGAGACAAGAGACCCAGTACTTC
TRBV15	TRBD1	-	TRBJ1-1	CATSVLQGGTEAFF	TGTGCCACCAGCGTTCTACAGGGGGGCACTGAAGCTTTCTTT
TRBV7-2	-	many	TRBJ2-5	CASSYPKTRKETQYF	TGTGCCAGCAGCTACCCTAAGACTAGAAAAGAGACCCAGTACTTC
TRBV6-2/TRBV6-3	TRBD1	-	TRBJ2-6	CASSYSWGQGAPGANVLTF	TGTGCCAGCAGTTACTCTTGGGGACAGGGGGCGCCAGGGGCCAACGTCCTGACTTTC
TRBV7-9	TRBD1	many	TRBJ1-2	CASSLPQGANYGYTF	TGTGCCAGCAGTCTACCACAGGGGGCGAACTATGGCTACACCTTC
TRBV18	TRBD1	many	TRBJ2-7	CASSPGQNYEQYF	TGTGCCAGCAGCCCGGGACAGAACTACGAGCAGTACTTC
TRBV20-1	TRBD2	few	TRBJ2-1	CSAGRLAGTEQFF	TGCAGTGCTGGAAGACTAGCGGGAACTGAGCAGTTCTTC
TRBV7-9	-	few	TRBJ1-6	CASSLRAGYNSPLHF	TGTGCCAGCAGCTTAAGGGCAGGTTATAATTCACCCCTCCACTTT
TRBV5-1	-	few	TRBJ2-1	CASRAGWPPGGQFF	TGCGCCTCGAGGGCGGGGTGGCCCCCGGGGGGCCAGTTCTTC
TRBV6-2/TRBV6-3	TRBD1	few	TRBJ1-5	CASHDRGFSQPQHF	TGTGCCAGCCACGACAGGGGCTTCAGTCAGCCCCAGCATTTT
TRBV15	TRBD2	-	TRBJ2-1	CATSRDHEGGPGNEQFF	TGTGCCACCAGCAGAGATCACGAGGGAGGGCCCGGCAATGAGCAGTTCTTC
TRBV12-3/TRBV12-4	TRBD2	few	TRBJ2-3	CASSPSGHTDTQYF	TGTGCCAGCAGTCCTAGCGGGCACACAGATACGCAGTATTTT
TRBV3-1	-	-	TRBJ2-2	CATSQDRRQGNVRFF	TGTGCCACCTCCCAAGATCGTCGTCAGGGTAATGTTCGGTTTTTT
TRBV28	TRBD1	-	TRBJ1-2	CVAVRLDRANYGYTF	TGTGTCGCCGTTCGCCTGGACAGGGCTAACTATGGCTACACCTTC
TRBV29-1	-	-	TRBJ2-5	CSVVGDRGGETQYF	TGCAGCGTTGTTGGAGATAGGGGCGGAGAGACCCAGTACTTC
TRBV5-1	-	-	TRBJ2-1	CASSLVRGAGEQFF	TGCGCCAGCAGCTTGGTTCGGGGGGCGGGGGAGCAGTTCTTC
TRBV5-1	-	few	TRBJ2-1	CASSPSGPNEQFF	TGCGCCAGCAGCCCCTCAGGGCCCAATGAGCAGTTCTTC
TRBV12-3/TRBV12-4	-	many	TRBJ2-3	CASSWGFTGPYTDTQYF	TGTGCCAGCAGCTGGGGATTTACCGGGCCTTACACAGATACGCAGTATTTT
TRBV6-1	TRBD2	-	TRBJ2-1	CASSVLAGGVDNEQFF	TGTGCCAGCAGCGTGCTAGCGGGAGGTGTGGACAATGAGCAGTTCTTC
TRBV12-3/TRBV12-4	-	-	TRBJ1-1	CASSLMGMGTEAFF	TGTGCCAGCAGTTTAATGGGGATGGGCACTGAAGCTTTCTTT
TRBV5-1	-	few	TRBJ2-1	CASSLGFGVAEQFF	TGCGCCAGCAGCTTGGGGTTTGGCGTCGCTGAGCAGTTCTTC
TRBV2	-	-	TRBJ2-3	CASSYGPGPTSTDTQYF	TGTGCCAGCAGTTATGGCCCGGGACCTACGAGCACAGATACGCAGTATTTT
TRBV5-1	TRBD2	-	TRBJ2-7	CASSLSGVSYEQYF	TGCGCCAGCAGCTTGAGCGGGGTCTCCTACGAGCAGTACTTC
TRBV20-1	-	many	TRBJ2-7	CSANGPPTYEQYF	TGCAGTGCTAATGGACCCCCGACCTACGAGCAGTACTTC
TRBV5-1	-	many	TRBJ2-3	CASSVEVDTQYF	TGCGCCAGCAGCGTGGAGGTAGATACGCAGTATTTT
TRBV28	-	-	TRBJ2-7	CASSPGSNYPSSYEQYF	TGTGCCAGCAGCCCCGGCTCAAACTACCCGAGCTCCTACGAGCAGTACTTC
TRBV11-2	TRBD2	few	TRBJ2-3	CASSSLAGEASDTQYF	TGTGCCAGCAGCTCGCTAGCGGGAGAAGCCTCAGATACGCAGTATTTT
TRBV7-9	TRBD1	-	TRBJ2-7	CASSSGGYGIKQLYF	TGTGCCAGCAGCTCAGGGGGATATGGGATAAAACAACTGTACTTC
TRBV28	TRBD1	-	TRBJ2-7	CASSTGTGRFYEQYF	TGTGCCAGCAGTACCGGGACAGGGCGCTTCTACGAGCAGTACTTC
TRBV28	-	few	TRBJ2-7	CASSITGLNSYEQYF	TGTGCCAGCAGCATCACAGGGCTTAACTCCTACGAGCAGTACTTC
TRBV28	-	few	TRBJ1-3	CASSPHGPPGNTIYF	TGTGCCAGCAGCCCCCACGGGCCCCCTGGAAACACCATATATTTT
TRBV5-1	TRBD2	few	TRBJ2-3	CASSLTGAGLAGTDTQYF	TGCGCCAGCAGCTTGACAGGGGCGGGACTAGCGGGCACAGATACGCAGTATTTT
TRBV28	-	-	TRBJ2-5	CASSFEYLGQETQYF	TGTGCCAGCAGTTTTGAATACTTGGGCCAAGAGACCCAGTACTTC
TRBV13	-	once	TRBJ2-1	CASSRTWVGSGNEQFF	TGTGCCAGCAGCCGGACTTGGGTAGGGTCGGGGAATGAGCAGTTCTTC
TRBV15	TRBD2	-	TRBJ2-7	CATGGRPGLAAYEQYF	TGTGCCACCGGGGGGAGACCGGGACTAGCGGCCTACGAGCAGTACTTC
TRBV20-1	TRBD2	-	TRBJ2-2	CSARDPKLEGLAGTGELFF	TGCAGTGCTAGAGATCCTAAGTTAGAGGGACTAGCGGGCACCGGGGAGCTGTTTTTT
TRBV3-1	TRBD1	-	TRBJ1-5	CASSHTGTGDNQPQHF	TGTGCCAGCAGCCATACCGGGACAGGGGATAATCAGCCCCAGCATTTT